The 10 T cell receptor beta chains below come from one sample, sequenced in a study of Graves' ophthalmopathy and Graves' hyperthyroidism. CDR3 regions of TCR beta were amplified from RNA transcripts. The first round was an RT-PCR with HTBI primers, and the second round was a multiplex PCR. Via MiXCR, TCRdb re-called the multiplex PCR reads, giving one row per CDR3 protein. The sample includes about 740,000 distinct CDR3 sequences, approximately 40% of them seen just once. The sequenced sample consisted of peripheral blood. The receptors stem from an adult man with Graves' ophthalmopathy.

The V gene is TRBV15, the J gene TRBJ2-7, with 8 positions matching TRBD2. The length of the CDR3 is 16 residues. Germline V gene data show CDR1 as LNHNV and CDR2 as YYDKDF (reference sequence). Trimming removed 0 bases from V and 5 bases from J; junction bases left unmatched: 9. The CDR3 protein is CATSRDKSGGLDEQYF. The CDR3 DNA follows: TGTGCCACCAGCAGAGATAAGAGCGGGGGATTGGACGAGCAGTACTTC.

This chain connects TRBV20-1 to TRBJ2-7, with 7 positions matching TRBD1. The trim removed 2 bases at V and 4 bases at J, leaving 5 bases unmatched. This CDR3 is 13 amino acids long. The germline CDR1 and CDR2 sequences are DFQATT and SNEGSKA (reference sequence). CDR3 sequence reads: CSARIHRGYEQYF. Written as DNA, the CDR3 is TGCAGTGCTAGAATTCACAGGGGTTACGAGCAGTACTTC.

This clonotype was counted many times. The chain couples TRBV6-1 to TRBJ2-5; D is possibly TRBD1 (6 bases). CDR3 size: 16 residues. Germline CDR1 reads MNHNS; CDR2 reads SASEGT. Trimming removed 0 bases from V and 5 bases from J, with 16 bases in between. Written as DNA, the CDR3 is TGTGCCAGCAGTGAAGCAGGGGGTCCGATACGGGAGACCCAGTACTTC. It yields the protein CASSEAGGPIRETQYF.

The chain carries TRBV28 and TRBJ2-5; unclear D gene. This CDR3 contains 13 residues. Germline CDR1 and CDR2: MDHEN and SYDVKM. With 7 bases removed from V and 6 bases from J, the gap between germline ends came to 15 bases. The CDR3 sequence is CASMKGFGKTQYF. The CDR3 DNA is TGTGCCAGCATGAAGGGTTTCGGAAAGACCCAGTACTTC.

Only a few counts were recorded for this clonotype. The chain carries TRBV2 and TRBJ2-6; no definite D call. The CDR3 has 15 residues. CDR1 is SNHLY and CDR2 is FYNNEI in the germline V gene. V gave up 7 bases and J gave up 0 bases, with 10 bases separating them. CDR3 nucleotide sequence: TGTGCCAGCACCTTGGGGAACTCTGGGGCCAACGTCCTGACTTTC. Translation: CASTLGNSGANVLTF. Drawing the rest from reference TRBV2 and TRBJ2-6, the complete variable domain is EPEVTQTPSHQVTQMGQEVILRCVPISNHLYFYWYRQILGQKVEFLVSFYNNEISEKSEIFDDQFSVERPDGSNFTLKIRSTKLEDSAMYFCASTLGNSGANVLTFGAGSRLTVL.

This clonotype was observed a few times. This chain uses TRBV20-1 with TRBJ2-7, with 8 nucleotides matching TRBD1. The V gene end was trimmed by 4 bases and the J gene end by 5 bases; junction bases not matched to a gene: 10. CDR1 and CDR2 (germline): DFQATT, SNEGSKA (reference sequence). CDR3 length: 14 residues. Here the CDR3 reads CSATMGLTGDEQYF. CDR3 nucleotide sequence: TGCAGTGCTACAATGGGGTTGACAGGGGACGAGCAGTACTTC.

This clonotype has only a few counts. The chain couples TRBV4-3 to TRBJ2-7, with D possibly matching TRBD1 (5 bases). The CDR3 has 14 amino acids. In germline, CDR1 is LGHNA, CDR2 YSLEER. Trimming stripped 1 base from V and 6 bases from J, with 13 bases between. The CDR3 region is CASSQVRERGEQYF. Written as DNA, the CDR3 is TGCGCCAGCAGCCAAGTCAGGGAACGTGGCGAGCAGTACTTC.

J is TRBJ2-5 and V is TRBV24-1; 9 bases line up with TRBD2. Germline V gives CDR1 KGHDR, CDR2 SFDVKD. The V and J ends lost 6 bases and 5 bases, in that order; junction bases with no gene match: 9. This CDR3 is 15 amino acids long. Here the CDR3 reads CATSYSGSPVETQYF. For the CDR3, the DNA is TGTGCCACCAGTTATAGCGGGAGTCCTGTGGAGACCCAGTACTTC.

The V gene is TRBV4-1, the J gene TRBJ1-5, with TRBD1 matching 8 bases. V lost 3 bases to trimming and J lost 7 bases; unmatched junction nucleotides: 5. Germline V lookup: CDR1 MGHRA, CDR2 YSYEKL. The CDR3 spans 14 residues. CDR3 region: CASSQADREQPQHF. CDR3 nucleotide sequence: TGCGCCAGCAGCCAGGCGGACAGGGAACAGCCCCAGCATTTT.

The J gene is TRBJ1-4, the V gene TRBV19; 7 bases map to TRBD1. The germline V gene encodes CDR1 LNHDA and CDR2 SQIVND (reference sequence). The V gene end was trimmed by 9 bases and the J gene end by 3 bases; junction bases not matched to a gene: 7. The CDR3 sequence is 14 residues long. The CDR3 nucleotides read TGTGCCAGCCGGACCAGGGGGTCTAATGAAAAACTGTTTTTT. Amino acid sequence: CASRTRGSNEKLFF.